One T cell receptor (beta chain) is described in this entry. Its antigen is currently unknown. Sequenced by immunoSEQ multiplex PCR; TCRdb stores in-frame clones only, minus some. This sample yields approximately 29,000 clones, of which approximately 62% are seen a single time; 12% to 15% belongs to the top ten. This entry comes from a study of cytotoxic CD8 clonotypes in ibrutinib-treated CLL. The study, taken as a whole, reports: Exceeding age-matched healthy donors, baseline clonality also tracked the counts of circulating CD8+ T cells.

TCR beta library input comprised around 2 micrograms of genomic DNA from cryopreserved PBMCs. J was trimmed by 5 bases and V by 6 bases; bases with no gene match: 9. In germline, CDR1 is SEHNR, CDR2 FQNEAQ (reference sequence). The CDR3 extends over 14 amino acids. This clonotype was obtained from a human donor with chronic lymphocytic leukemia. The chain has TRBV7-9 and TRBJ1-2; 7 positions match TRBD1. The sample was PBMCs, taken before ibrutinib treatment. CDR3 loop: CASRPQGVIYGYTF. The DNA for the CDR3 is TGTGCCAGCAGACCGCAGGGGGTGATATATGGCTACACCTTC.